This is a list of T cell receptor beta chains from one sample in a study of identical twins. TCRdb re-called the 5' RACE reads with MiXCR, one entry per CDR3 protein. The repertoire holds 280,000 or so distinct CDR3 sequences, approximately 8.5% seen once, with less than 2.5% in the top ten. The same data also went into a second study, on yellow fever vaccine responses in identical twins.

Sequencing used memory (CD45RO+) T cells sorted from blood. The receptor set was obtained from a woman aged 18-29 years in good health. CDR3s include the opening cysteine and the closing phenylalanine or tryptophan. Fields, in order: J gene, D gene, V gene, clone size, CDR3 DNA, CDR3 protein. A D gene is named only where the DNA matches it firmly. Size tells how often a clone was seen (once, few, many) or the class of an expanded clone, and some rows leave it out.

J: TRBJ2-3; D: NA; V: TRBV18; size: few; DNA: TGTGCCAGCTCACCTTCGGGGGCCTACAGTGAGTATTTT; CDR3: CASSPSGAYSEYF
J: TRBJ2-3; D: NA; V: TRBV29-1; size: many; DNA: TGCAGCGTTGCCCTCGAAGGACAAAGCACAGATACGCAGTATTTT; CDR3: CSVALEGQSTDTQYF
J: TRBJ2-3; D: NA; V: TRBV5-1; size: few; DNA: TGCGCCAGCAGCCCCCCCGGGAACACAGATACGCAGTATTTT; CDR3: CASSPPGNTDTQYF
J: TRBJ1-2; D: NA; V: TRBV9; size: NA; DNA: TGTGCCAGCAGAGACAAGGATGGCTACACCTTC; CDR3: CASRDKDGYTF
J: TRBJ2-1; D: TRBD2; V: TRBV27; size: few; DNA: TGTGCCAGCAGTTTCCTTACTAGCGGAGAGAATGAGCAGTTCTTC; CDR3: CASSFLTSGENEQFF
J: TRBJ1-4; D: TRBD1; V: TRBV20-1; size: many; DNA: TGCAGTGCTAGACCGGACAGGGATGGAAAACTGTTTTTT; CDR3: CSARPDRDGKLFF
J: TRBJ2-1; D: NA; V: TRBV7-6; size: NA; DNA: TGTGCCAGCAGCTTAGCAGGGGCAATTGGAGACAATGAGCAGTTCTTC; CDR3: CASSLAGAIGDNEQFF
J: TRBJ2-4; D: TRBD1; V: TRBV12-3/TRBV12-4; size: few; DNA: TGTGCCAGCAGTTTAGACCCACCGGGACAGGGGCGGTACTTC; CDR3: CASSLDPPGQGRYF
J: TRBJ2-4; D: TRBD2; V: TRBV5-1; size: few; DNA: TGCGCCAGCAGCTTGGGGCGGCTAGCGGGTTTAGCCAAAAACATTCAGTACTTC; CDR3: CASSLGRLAGLAKNIQYF
J: TRBJ2-3; D: NA; V: TRBV11-1; size: many; DNA: TGTGCCAGCAGCTTTAGGGCCCTTACTAGGACTATGACAGATACGCAGTATTTT; CDR3: CASSFRALTRTMTDTQYF
J: TRBJ2-7; D: NA; V: TRBV11-2; size: few; DNA: TGTGCCAGCAGCTTAGCGGCAGGAGCCTACGAGCAGTACTTC; CDR3: CASSLAAGAYEQYF
J: TRBJ2-2; D: TRBD2; V: TRBV7-6; size: NA; DNA: TGTGCCAGCGTCGGGACTAGCGGGGATTTTCACACCGGGGAGCTGTTTTTT; CDR3: CASVGTSGDFHTGELFF
J: TRBJ2-5; D: NA; V: TRBV20-1; size: many; DNA: TGCAGTGCTAGAGATGGAAGGGCCCCAGAGACCCAGTACTTC; CDR3: CSARDGRAPETQYF
J: TRBJ2-1; D: TRBD2; V: TRBV5-6; size: few; DNA: TGTGCCAGCAGCTCGCCCCGCGCTAGCGGGAGGGCCTTCAATGAGCAGTTCTTC; CDR3: CASSSPRASGRAFNEQFF
J: TRBJ2-3; D: TRBD2; V: TRBV7-2; size: once; DNA: TGTGCCAGCAGCCCATTTAGCGGGAGGGTCTCAGATACGCAGTATTTT; CDR3: CASSPFSGRVSDTQYF
J: TRBJ2-1; D: TRBD2; V: TRBV5-6; size: NA; DNA: TGTGCCAGCAGCAGTACTAGCGGATTATACAATGAGCAGTTCTTC; CDR3: CASSSTSGLYNEQFF
J: TRBJ2-5; D: TRBD2; V: TRBV11-1; size: few; DNA: TGTGCCAGCAGCCCCCTCCCCAGCGGGGAAACCGGGCGGTTGACCCAGTACTTC; CDR3: CASSPLPSGETGRLTQYF
J: TRBJ1-3; D: NA; V: TRBV10-2; size: many; DNA: TGCGCCAGCAGTACCCATGGACTGCTCGGAAACACCATATATTTT; CDR3: CASSTHGLLGNTIYF
J: TRBJ2-7; D: TRBD2; V: TRBV29-1; size: few; DNA: TGCAGCGCCGGGGGGGGACAACTAAGCTCCTACGAGCAGTACTTC; CDR3: CSAGGGQLSSYEQYF
J: TRBJ1-1; D: TRBD1; V: TRBV5-1; size: few; DNA: TGCGCCAGCAGCTTGGGCGGACAGGGGGCAGGGGACACTGAAGCTTTCTTT; CDR3: CASSLGGQGAGDTEAFF
J: TRBJ2-1; D: TRBD2; V: TRBV11-2; size: NA; DNA: TGTGCCAGCAGCTCCGCCGGGACTAGCTACTACAATGAGCAGTTCTTC; CDR3: CASSSAGTSYYNEQFF
J: TRBJ2-5; D: TRBD2; V: TRBV27; size: few; DNA: TGTGCCAGCAGTAGGGCTAGCGGACAAGAGACCCAGTACTTC; CDR3: CASSRASGQETQYF
J: TRBJ2-1; D: TRBD1; V: TRBV11-2; size: few; DNA: TGTGCCAGCAGCTTAGTAGCAGGGACAGGCAATGAGCAGTTCTTC; CDR3: CASSLVAGTGNEQFF
J: TRBJ1-4; D: NA; V: TRBV18; size: few; DNA: TGTGCCAGCTCACCAATCTCCAGGGAGAATGAAAAACTGTTTTTT; CDR3: CASSPISRENEKLFF
J: TRBJ2-4; D: NA; V: TRBV3-1; size: few; DNA: TGTGCCAGCACCCGGGGTGATTTAGCCAAAAACATTCAGTACTTC; CDR3: CASTRGDLAKNIQYF
J: TRBJ2-5; D: NA; V: TRBV20-1; size: few; DNA: TGCAGTGCTACCACAACGGGGACCCAGTACTTC; CDR3: CSATTTGTQYF
J: TRBJ2-2; D: NA; V: TRBV6-5; size: many; DNA: TGTGCCAGCAGTTACTCGGGCGGTAGACCCGGGGAGCTGTTTTTT; CDR3: CASSYSGGRPGELFF
J: TRBJ2-3; D: NA; V: TRBV29-1; size: many; DNA: TGCAGCGCTGAGATCATGGGGGGATATACGCAGTATTTT; CDR3: CSAEIMGGYTQYF
J: TRBJ2-6; D: TRBD2; V: TRBV6-2/TRBV6-3; size: NA; DNA: TGTGCCAGCAGCCGATCAACGACTAGCGGGAGGGCCTTTGGGGCCAACGTCCTGACTTTC; CDR3: CASSRSTTSGRAFGANVLTF
J: TRBJ2-1; D: TRBD2; V: TRBV6-2/TRBV6-3; size: many; DNA: TGTGCCAGCAGTTATGGTAGCGGGGACTACAATGAGCAGTTCTTC; CDR3: CASSYGSGDYNEQFF
J: TRBJ2-1; D: NA; V: TRBV21-1; size: NA; DNA: TGTGCCAGCAGGGCCCCGTGGGATGAGCAGTTCTTC; CDR3: CASRAPWDEQFF
J: TRBJ1-5; D: TRBD1; V: TRBV27; size: many; DNA: TGTGCCAGCAGATCCGGGACAGGGGCCTGGCAGCCCCAGCATTTT; CDR3: CASRSGTGAWQPQHF
J: TRBJ2-5; D: NA; V: TRBV6-1; size: few; DNA: TGTGCCAGCAGTGAACTCGGACGGACTCCCGGCGCCCAAGAGACCCAGTACTTC; CDR3: CASSELGRTPGAQETQYF
J: TRBJ2-5; D: TRBD1; V: TRBV5-1; size: few; DNA: TGCGCCAGCAGCCCCACAGGGGCCGAAGAGACCCAGTACTTC; CDR3: CASSPTGAEETQYF
J: TRBJ2-5; D: TRBD1; V: TRBV10-3; size: few; DNA: TGTGCCATACAGGGACAGGACCAAGAGACCCAGTACTTC; CDR3: CAIQGQDQETQYF
J: TRBJ1-1; D: NA; V: TRBV10-3; size: NA; DNA: TGTGCCATCAGCGAAGCCCAGGCTGAAGCTTTCTTT; CDR3: CAISEAQAEAFF
J: TRBJ2-1; D: NA; V: TRBV7-6; size: NA; DNA: TGTGCCAGCAGCTTAGCGGGATCCGGAGCTGAGCAGTTCTTC; CDR3: CASSLAGSGAEQFF
J: TRBJ1-6; D: NA; V: TRBV6-1; size: NA; DNA: TGTGCCAGCAGTGCGCAGGGACACTTTAATTCACCCCTCCACTTT; CDR3: CASSAQGHFNSPLHF
J: TRBJ2-2; D: NA; V: TRBV7-8; size: many; DNA: TGTGCCAGCAGCTTAGGGGCTAGGACCACCGGGGAGCTGTTTTTT; CDR3: CASSLGARTTGELFF
J: TRBJ1-4; D: NA; V: TRBV6-1; size: few; DNA: TGTGCCAGCCGAGGAAGGGCCGCAACTAATGAAAAACTGTTTTTT; CDR3: CASRGRAATNEKLFF
J: TRBJ2-3; D: NA; V: TRBV27; size: NA; DNA: TGTGCCAGCAGCTCCTGGGGCGCCCGTGGGGGACGTAGCGCAGATACGCAGTATTTT; CDR3: CASSSWGARGGRSADTQYF
J: TRBJ2-3; D: NA; V: TRBV28; size: few; DNA: TGTGCCAGCAGTTTTAGAGTCCCTAGCACAGATACGCAGTATTTT; CDR3: CASSFRVPSTDTQYF
J: TRBJ2-3; D: NA; V: TRBV7-6; size: few; DNA: TGTGCCAGCAGCTTAAGGCCCACCGGGGATACGCAGTATTTT; CDR3: CASSLRPTGDTQYF
J: TRBJ2-4; D: TRBD2; V: TRBV20-1; size: NA; DNA: TGCAGTGCTAGCCCGGGACTAGCGGTCAAGTACATTCAGTACTTC; CDR3: CSASPGLAVKYIQYF